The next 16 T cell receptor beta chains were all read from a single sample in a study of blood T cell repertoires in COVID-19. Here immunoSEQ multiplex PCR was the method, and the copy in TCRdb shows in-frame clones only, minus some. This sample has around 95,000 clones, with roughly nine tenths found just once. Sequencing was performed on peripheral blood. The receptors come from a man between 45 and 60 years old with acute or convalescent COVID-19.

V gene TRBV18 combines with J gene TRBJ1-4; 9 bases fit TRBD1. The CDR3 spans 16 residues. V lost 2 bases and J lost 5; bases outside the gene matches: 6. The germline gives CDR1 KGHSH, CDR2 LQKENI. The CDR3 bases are TGTGCCAGCTCACCAGGAACAGGGGGCGCCAATGAAAAACTGTTTTTT. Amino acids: CASSPGTGGANEKLFF.

The CDR3 here is CASSSPPAGYEQYF. DNA of the CDR3: TGTGCCAGCAGTTCTCCCCCAGCGGGGTACGAGCAGTACTTC. The rearrangement joins TRBV28 to TRBJ2-7, with TRBD2 identical over 7 bases. Trimming cost V 4 bases and J 4 bases; bases outside gene matches: 7. The germline CDR1 and CDR2 sequences are MDHEN and SYDVKM. The CDR3 sequence is 14 residues long. The variable domain in full, completed from reference TRBV28 and TRBJ2-7, reads DVKVTQSSRYLVKRTGEKVFLECVQDMDHENMFWYRQDPGLGLRLIYFSYDVKMKEKGDIPEGYSVSREKKERFSLILESASTNQTSMYLCASSSPPAGYEQYFGPGTRLTVT.

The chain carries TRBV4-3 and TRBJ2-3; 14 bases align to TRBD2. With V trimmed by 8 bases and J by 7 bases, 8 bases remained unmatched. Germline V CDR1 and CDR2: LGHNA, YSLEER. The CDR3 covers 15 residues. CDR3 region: CASAPGLAGVNTQYF. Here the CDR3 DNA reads TGCGCCAGCGCACCGGGACTAGCGGGAGTGAATACGCAGTATTTT.

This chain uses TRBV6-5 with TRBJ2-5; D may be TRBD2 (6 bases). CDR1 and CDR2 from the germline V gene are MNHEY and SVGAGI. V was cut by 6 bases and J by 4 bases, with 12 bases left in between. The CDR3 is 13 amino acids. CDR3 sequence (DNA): TGTGCCAGCAGATTAGGAGGGCGAGAGACCCAGTACTTC. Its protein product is CASRLGGRETQYF.

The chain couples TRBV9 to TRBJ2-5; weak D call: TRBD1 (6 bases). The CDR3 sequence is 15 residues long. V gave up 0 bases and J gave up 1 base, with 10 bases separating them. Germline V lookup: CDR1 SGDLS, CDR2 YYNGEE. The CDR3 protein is CASSVAGTTQETQYF. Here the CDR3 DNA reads TGTGCCAGCAGCGTAGCGGGGACAACCCAAGAGACCCAGTACTTC. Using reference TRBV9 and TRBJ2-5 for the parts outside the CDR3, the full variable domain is DSGVTQTPKHLITATGQRVTLRCSPRSGDLSVYWYQQSLDQGLQFLIQYYNGEERAKGNILERFSAQQFPDLHSELNLSSLELGDSALYFCASSVAGTTQETQYFGPGTRLLVL.

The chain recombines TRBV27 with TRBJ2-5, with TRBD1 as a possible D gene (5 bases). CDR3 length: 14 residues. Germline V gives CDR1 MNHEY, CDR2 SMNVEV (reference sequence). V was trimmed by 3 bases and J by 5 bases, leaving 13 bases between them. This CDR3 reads CASSFQGLKETQYF. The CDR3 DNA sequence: TGTGCCAGCAGTTTTCAGGGATTGAAGGAGACCCAGTACTTC.

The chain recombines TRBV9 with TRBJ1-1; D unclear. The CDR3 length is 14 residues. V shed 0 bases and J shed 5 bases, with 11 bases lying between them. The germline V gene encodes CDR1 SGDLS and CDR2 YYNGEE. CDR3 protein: CASSVAGGRTEAFF. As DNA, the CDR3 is TGTGCCAGCAGCGTAGCGGGAGGGCGGACTGAAGCTTTCTTT.

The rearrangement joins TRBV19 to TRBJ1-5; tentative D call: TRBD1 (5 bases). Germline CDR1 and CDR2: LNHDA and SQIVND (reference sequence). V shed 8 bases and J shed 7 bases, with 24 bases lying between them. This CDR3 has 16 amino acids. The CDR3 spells CASHIWASAGLQPQHF. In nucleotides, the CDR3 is TGTGCCAGTCATATATGGGCCTCCGCAGGGTTGCAGCCCCAGCATTTT.

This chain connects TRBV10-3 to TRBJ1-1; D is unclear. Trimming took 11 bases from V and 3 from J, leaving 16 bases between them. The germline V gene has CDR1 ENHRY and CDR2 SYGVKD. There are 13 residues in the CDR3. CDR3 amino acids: CAVTSAEDTEAFF. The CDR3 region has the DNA TGTGCCGTCACCTCAGCAGAGGACACTGAAGCTTTCTTT.

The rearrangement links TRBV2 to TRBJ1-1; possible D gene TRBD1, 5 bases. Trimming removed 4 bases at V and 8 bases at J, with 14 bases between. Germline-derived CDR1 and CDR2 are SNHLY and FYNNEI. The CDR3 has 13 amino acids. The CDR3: CASSVSPRGEAFF. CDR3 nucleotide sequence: TGTGCCAGCAGTGTAAGTCCCCGGGGGGAAGCTTTCTTT.

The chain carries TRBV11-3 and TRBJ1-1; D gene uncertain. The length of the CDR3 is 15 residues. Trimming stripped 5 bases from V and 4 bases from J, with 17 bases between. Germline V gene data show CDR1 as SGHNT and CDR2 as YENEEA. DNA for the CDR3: TGTGCCAGCAGCCAACCGCCCCTATACGCCACTGAAGCTTTCTTT. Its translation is CASSQPPLYATEAFF. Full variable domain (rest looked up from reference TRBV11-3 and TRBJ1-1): EAGVVQSPRYKIIEKKQPVAFWCNPISGHNTLYWYLQNLGQGPELLIRYENEEAVDDSQLPKDRFSAERLKGVDSTLKIQPAELGDSAVYLCASSQPPLYATEAFFGQGTRLTVV.

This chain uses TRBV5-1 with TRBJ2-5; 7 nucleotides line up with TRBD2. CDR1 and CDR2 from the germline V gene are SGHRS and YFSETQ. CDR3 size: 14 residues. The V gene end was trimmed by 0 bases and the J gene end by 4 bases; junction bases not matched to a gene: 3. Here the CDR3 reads CASSLEPSGETQYF. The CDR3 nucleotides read TGCGCCAGCAGCTTGGAGCCTAGCGGAGAGACCCAGTACTTC.

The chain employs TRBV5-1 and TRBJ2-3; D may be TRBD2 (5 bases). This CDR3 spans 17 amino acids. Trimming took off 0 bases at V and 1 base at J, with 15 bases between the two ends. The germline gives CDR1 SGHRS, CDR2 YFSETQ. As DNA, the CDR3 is TGCGCCAGCAGCTTGGGGACCAAAGGGAGAGGCACAGATACGCAGTATTTT. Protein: CASSLGTKGRGTDTQYF.

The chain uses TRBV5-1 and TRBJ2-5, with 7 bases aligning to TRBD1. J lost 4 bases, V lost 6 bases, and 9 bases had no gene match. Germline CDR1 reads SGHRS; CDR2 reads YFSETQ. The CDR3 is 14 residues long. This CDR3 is CASTLTGSRETQYF. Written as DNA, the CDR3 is TGCGCCAGCACCCTGACAGGGTCGCGAGAGACCCAGTACTTC.

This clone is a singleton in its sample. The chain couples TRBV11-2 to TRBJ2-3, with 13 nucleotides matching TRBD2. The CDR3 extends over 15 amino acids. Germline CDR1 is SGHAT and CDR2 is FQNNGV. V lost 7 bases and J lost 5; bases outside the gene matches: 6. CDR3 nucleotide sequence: TGTGCCAGCACCGGACTAGCGGGAGCCTTAGATACGCAGTATTTT. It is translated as CASTGLAGALDTQYF. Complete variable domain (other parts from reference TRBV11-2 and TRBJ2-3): EAGVAQSPRYKIIEKRQSVAFWCNPISGHATLYWYQQILGQGPKLLIQFQNNGVVDDSQLPKDRFSAERLKGVDSTLKIQPAKLEDSAVYLCASTGLAGALDTQYFGPGTRLTVL.

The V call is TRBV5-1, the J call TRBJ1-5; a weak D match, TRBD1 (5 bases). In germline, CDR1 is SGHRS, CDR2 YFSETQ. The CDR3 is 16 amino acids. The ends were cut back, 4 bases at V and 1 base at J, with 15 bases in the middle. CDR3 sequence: CASSPGGGTSNQPQHF. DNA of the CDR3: TGCGCCAGCAGCCCGGGTGGGGGGACGAGCAATCAGCCCCAGCATTTT.